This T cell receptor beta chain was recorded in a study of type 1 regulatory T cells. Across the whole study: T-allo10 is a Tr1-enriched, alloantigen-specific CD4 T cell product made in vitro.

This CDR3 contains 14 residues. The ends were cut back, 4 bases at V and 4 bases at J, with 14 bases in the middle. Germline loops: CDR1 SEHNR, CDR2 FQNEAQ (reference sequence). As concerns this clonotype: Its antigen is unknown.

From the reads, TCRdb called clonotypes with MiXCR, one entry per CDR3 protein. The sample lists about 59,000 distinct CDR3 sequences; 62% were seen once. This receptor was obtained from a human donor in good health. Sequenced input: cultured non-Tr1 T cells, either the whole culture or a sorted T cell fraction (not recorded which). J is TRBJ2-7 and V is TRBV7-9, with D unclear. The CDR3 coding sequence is TGTGCCAGCAGCTCCTGGGGATCCGGTTACGAGCAGTACTTC. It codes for CASSSWGSGYEQYF. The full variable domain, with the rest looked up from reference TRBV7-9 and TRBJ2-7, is DTGVSQNPRHKITKRGQNVTFRCDPISEHNRLYWYRQTLGQGPEFLTYFQNEAQLEKSRLLSDRFSAERPKGSFSTLEIQRTEQGDSAMYLCASSSWGSGYEQYFGPGTRLTVT.